The clone carrying this T cell receptor (beta chain) was counted ten times or more. The antigen is undetermined. Broader study findings: In terms of TCR gene usage, tumor memory CD4+ T cells clustered together with blood and lymph node memory CD4+ cells, as well as with lymph node naive CD4+ cells.

The memory fraction was CD4+CD45RO+CD25- cells. CDR3 length: 14 amino acids. J gave up 3 bases and V 0 bases, and 0 bases lay outside the gene matches. Germline V gene data show CDR1 as MNHEY and CDR2 as SVGAGI. Semi-nested PCR with Nested Universal Primer A followed constant-region reverse priming of full-length variable regions. TCRdb called the 5' RACE reads again in MiXCR, with one record for every CDR3 protein. The data show tens of thousands of distinct CDR3 sequences, over 25% seen once. The chain has TRBV6-5 and TRBJ2-7, with TRBD2 identical over 9 bases. The receptor's source is a female donor with breast cancer. The sample taken for sequencing was memory CD4+ T cells sorted from a lymph node. Subset: memory CD4+ T cells, CD4+CD45RO+CD25-. CDR3 DNA sequence: TGTGCCAGCAGTTACTCGACTAGCGGCTACGAGCAGTACTTC. Its translation: CASSYSTSGYEQYF.